What follows are 26 T cell receptor beta chains derived from one specimen sequenced in a study of cytomegalovirus exposure and HLA in healthy donors. 60 Vbeta and 13 Jbeta primers were used in PCR. Measured with immunoSEQ multiplex PCR; TCRdb has only the in-frame clones, and not every one. The profile shows about 130,000 clones, over 70% of them singletons. Source material: PBMCs. Receptors originate from a man aged 40-50 years in good health and CMV-seropositive.

The CDR3 is CASSLGGLAAAYEQYF. In nucleotides, the CDR3 is TGTGCCAGCAGCTTAGGGGGACTAGCCGCAGCCTACGAGCAGTACTTC. This chain uses TRBV7-2 with TRBJ2-7; 9 bases map to TRBD2. J gave up 2 bases and V 1 base, and 6 bases lay outside the gene matches. The CDR3 runs 16 residues. Germline assignment: CDR1 SGHTA and CDR2 FQGNSA.

V and J are TRBV19 and TRBJ1-2; the D is unclear. V dropped 6 bases and J dropped 4 bases, with 9 bases sitting between them. Germline V gene lookup returns CDR1 LNHDA and CDR2 SQIVND (reference sequence). The CDR3 loop spans 12 amino acids. The CDR3 DNA sequence: TGTGCCAGTAGAGACACCAGCTATGGCTACACCTTC. The encoded protein is CASRDTSYGYTF.

The chain combines TRBV6-1 with TRBJ2-3, with 9 nucleotides matching TRBD1. Germline CDR1 MNHNS, CDR2 SASEGT. This CDR3 region has 17 residues. V trimming: 4 bases; J trimming: 2 bases; junction bases outside the gene matches: 10. The CDR3 region has the DNA TGTGCCAGCAGTGGCCGACAGGGGGAGTTCGCCACAGATACGCAGTATTTT. Encoded protein: CASSGRQGEFATDTQYF.

The genes are TRBV13 and TRBJ2-7, with D perhaps TRBD2 (5 bases). This CDR3 has 15 amino acids. The V end lost 4 bases, the J end lost 1 base, and 14 bases lay between the germline ends. Germline V gene sequence: CDR1 PRHDT, CDR2 FYEKMQ (reference sequence). In nucleotides, the CDR3 is TGTGCCAGCAGCTCCCGAGGGTCGGGGTCCTACGAGCAGTACTTC. It encodes CASSSRGSGSYEQYF.

The genes are TRBV28 and TRBJ1-1; tentative D call: TRBD1 (6 bases). CDR1 and CDR2 from the germline V gene are MDHEN and SYDVKM. The CDR3 extends over 15 amino acids. V was trimmed by 5 bases and J by 1 base, leaving 14 bases between them. Here the CDR3 DNA reads TGTGCCAGCAGTGAGCTTACAGGGTCGAACACTGAAGCTTTCTTT. Its protein product is CASSELTGSNTEAFF.

The table lists this clone with a count of one. The rearrangement joins TRBV5-1 to TRBJ2-2, with 7 bases lining up with TRBD1. Germline values: CDR1 SGHRS, CDR2 YFSETQ. Germline trimming cut 5 bases from V and 0 bases from J; bases unmatched to any gene: 4. This CDR3 is 15 amino acids long. CDR3 nucleotides: TGCGCCAGCAGGTGGGACAGAGCGAACACCGGGGAGCTGTTTTTT. Encoded protein: CASRWDRANTGELFF. Drawing the rest from reference TRBV5-1 and TRBJ2-2, the complete variable domain is KAGVTQTPRYLIKTRGQQVTLSCSPISGHRSVSWYQQTPGQGLQFLFEYFSETQRNKGNFPGRFSGRQFSNSRSEMNVSTLELGDSALYLCASRWDRANTGELFFGEGSRLTVL.

V and J are TRBV5-4 and TRBJ1-1, with D hard to call. CDR3 size: 14 residues. The germline V gene encodes CDR1 SGHNT and CDR2 YYREEE (reference sequence). V lost 1 base and J lost 1, with 8 bases in between. CDR3 coding DNA: TGTGCCAGCAGCTTGTTCAGACAGAACACTGAAGCTTTCTTT. Translated: CASSLFRQNTEAFF.

This clone has a single count. One end of the junction does not line up with germline, which may come from a read error. J is TRBJ2-7 and V is TRBV4-2; 7 positions agree with TRBD2. The CDR3 covers 14 residues. Germline V gene lookup returns CDR1 LGHNA and CDR2 YNFKEQ. This CDR3 reads CASSQDLTSSSTHF. The CDR3 DNA sequence: TGTGCCAGCAGCCAAGACCTGACTAGCAGCTCCACACACTTC.

V is TRBV10-3 and J is TRBJ1-3; TRBD1 is a possible D gene (5 bases). The CDR3 has 12 amino acids. Germline loops: CDR1 ENHRY, CDR2 SYGVKD. The ends were cut back, 6 bases at V and 3 bases at J, with 6 bases in the middle. Here the CDR3 DNA reads TGTGCCATCAGAGGGGATGGAAACACCATATATTTT. Protein product: CAIRGDGNTIYF.

This clone was seen only once. V is TRBV7-2 and J is TRBJ2-5, with 7 bases lining up with TRBD1. The CDR3 totals 19 residues. J lost 5 bases, V lost 4 bases, and 22 bases had no gene match. Germline V gene lookup returns CDR1 SGHTA and CDR2 FQGNSA. The CDR3 is CASSWGTDSPLWGAETQYF. The CDR3 DNA sequence: TGTGCCAGCAGCTGGGGGACAGACTCTCCCCTCTGGGGTGCGGAGACCCAGTACTTC. Variable domain in full (rest from reference TRBV7-2 and TRBJ2-5): GAGVSQSPSNKVTEKGKDVELRCDPISGHTALYWYRQSLGQGLEFLIYFQGNSAPDKSGLPSDRFSAERTGGSVSTLTIQRTQQEDSAVYLCASSWGTDSPLWGAETQYFGPGTRLLVL.

The chain uses TRBV5-5 and TRBJ2-7, with 11 bases identical to TRBD2. Trimming took 1 base from V and 4 from J; bases not matched to a gene: 4. Germline CDR1 reads SGHKS; CDR2 reads YYEKEE (reference sequence). This CDR3 is 15 amino acids long. CDR3 region: CASSLHTSGSYEQYF. DNA of the CDR3: TGTGCCAGCAGCTTGCATACTAGCGGGAGTTACGAGCAGTACTTC. Variable domain in full (rest from reference TRBV5-5 and TRBJ2-7): DAGVTQSPTHLIKTRGQQVTLRCSPISGHKSVSWYQQVLGQGPQFIFQYYEKEERGRGNFPDRFSARQFPNYSSELNVNALLLGDSALYLCASSLHTSGSYEQYFGPGTRLTVT.

Points on this clone: At one boundary the junction diverges from the germline segment, which might be a read error. The CDR3 protein is CASSITPRQGVGYGYTF. In nucleotides, the CDR3 is TGTGCTAGTAGCATTACCCCTCGACAGGGGGTTGGTTATGGCTACACCTTC. The chain employs TRBV19 and TRBJ1-2; 9 nucleotides agree with TRBD1. The CDR3 sequence is 17 residues long. The germline V gene has CDR1 LNHDA and CDR2 SQIVND (reference sequence). Drawing the rest from reference TRBV19 and TRBJ1-2, the complete variable domain is DGGITQSPKYLFRKEGQNVTLSCEQNLNHDAMYWYRQDPGQGLRLIYYSQIVNDFQKGDIAEGYSVSREKKESFPLTVTSAQKNPTAFYLCASSITPRQGVGYGYTFGSGTRLTVV.

The V call is TRBV10-2, the J call TRBJ2-7; maybe TRBD1 (6 bases). The CDR3 loop spans 15 amino acids. V was shortened by 4 bases and J by 2 bases, with 15 bases between the two germline ends. Per the germline V gene, CDR1 is WSHSY and CDR2 is SAAADI. CDR3 region: CASSGVGGQTYEQYF. CDR3 DNA: TGCGCCAGCAGTGGAGTAGGGGGTCAGACCTACGAGCAGTACTTC.

The chain carries TRBV18 and TRBJ2-7; possibly TRBD2 for D (5 bases). This CDR3 is 13 amino acids long. Germline V lookup: CDR1 KGHSH, CDR2 LQKENI. V dropped 1 base and J dropped 7 bases, with 11 bases sitting between them. CDR3 coding DNA: TGTGCCAGCTCACCACTGGAGTCGGGAGAGCAGTACTTC. It yields the protein CASSPLESGEQYF.

As to this clone: Its ends do not fully match the called genes, so a read error is possible. This same CDR3 is encoded by further DNA sequences in the sample. The V gene is TRBV27, the J gene TRBJ1-2; 9 bases line up with TRBD1. Germline V lookup: CDR1 MNHEY, CDR2 SMNVEV (reference sequence). The CDR3 contains 12 residues. The CDR3 sequence is CASSPTGGGYTF. The CDR3 nucleotides are TGTGCCAGCAGTCCGACAGGGGGTGGCTACACCTTT.

This sequence joins TRBV7-3 and TRBJ2-5; D is possibly TRBD1 (6 bases). CDR1 SGHTA and CDR2 FQGTGA come from the germline V gene. This CDR3 region has 16 residues. V was trimmed by 5 bases and J by 2 bases, leaving 18 bases between them. Written as DNA, the CDR3 is TGTGCCAGCAGCCATTTTGGGGGACACCAGCAAGAGACCCAGTACTTC. It encodes CASSHFGGHQQETQYF.

CDR3 in DNA: TGTGCCAGCAGCCCACAGGGATTGGCGGATACGCAGTATTTT. This codes for CASSPQGLADTQYF. The V gene is TRBV7-3, the J gene TRBJ2-3; possibly TRBD1 for D (6 bases). The CDR3 consists of 14 residues. CDR1 SGHTA and CDR2 FQGTGA come from the germline V gene. V was pared by 5 bases and J by 6 bases, with 15 bases between.

The J gene is TRBJ2-1, the V gene TRBV6-5; the match to TRBD2 covers 7 bases. Germline V gene lookup returns CDR1 MNHEY and CDR2 SVGAGI. V lost 6 bases, J lost 8 bases, and 13 bases stayed unmatched. CDR3 length: 15 residues. CDR3 bases: TGTGCCAGCAGGCGGACACTCGGACTAGAAGATGAGCAGTTCTTC. Its protein is CASRRTLGLEDEQFF.

Concerning this clone itself: Other DNA variants within this sample encode the same CDR3. The chain joins TRBV15 to TRBJ1-5, with TRBD1 matching over 7 bases. This CDR3 is 14 amino acids long. V was clipped by 3 bases and J by 1 base; unmatched bases: 0. The germline V gene encodes CDR1 LNHNV and CDR2 YYDKDF (reference sequence). The CDR3 sequence is CATSRTGSNQPQHF. In DNA, the CDR3 is TGTGCCACCAGCAGGACAGGGAGCAATCAGCCCCAGCATTTT.

This chain connects TRBV5-4 to TRBJ2-7; D is perhaps TRBD2 (5 bases). This CDR3 region has 14 residues. The germline gives CDR1 SGHNT, CDR2 YYREEE (reference sequence). Between the trimmed V and J ends, which lost 4 bases and 2 bases, there was a span of 13 bases. The CDR3 DNA reads as TGTGCCAGCAGCCCGGTACTAGGGACCTACGAGCAGTACTTC. It encodes CASSPVLGTYEQYF. Using reference TRBV5-4 and TRBJ2-7 for the parts outside the CDR3, the full variable domain is ETGVTQSPTHLIKTRGQQVTLRCSSQSGHNTVSWYQQALGQGPQFIFQYYREEENGRGNFPPRFSGLQFPNYSSELNVNALELDDSALYLCASSPVLGTYEQYFGPGTRLTVT.

The chain recombines TRBV7-2 with TRBJ1-1, with TRBD1 matching 8 bases. This CDR3 is 15 amino acids long. Germline V CDR1 and CDR2: SGHTA, FQGNSA. The junction had 7 bases not matched to a gene; V was cut back by 5 bases and J by 2 bases. CDR3 in amino acids: CASSRSQGANTEAFF. CDR3 coding DNA: TGTGCCAGCAGCCGAAGTCAGGGGGCTAACACTGAAGCTTTCTTT.

This chain joins TRBV9 and TRBJ2-2; 7 nucleotides align to TRBD1. The J segment lost 3 bases and the V segment lost 4 bases, leaving 9 bases of the junction unmatched. The CDR3 sequence is 16 residues long. Germline CDR1 and CDR2: SGDLS and YYNGEE. CDR3 sequence: CASSPQGQLYTGELFF. The CDR3 nucleotides read TGTGCCAGCAGCCCTCAGGGACAGTTATACACCGGGGAGCTGTTTTTT.

The rearrangement links TRBV5-1 to TRBJ1-4, with D hard to call. From germline, CDR1 is SGHRS and CDR2 YFSETQ. V was pared by 0 bases and J by 8 bases, with 11 bases between. The CDR3 covers 14 residues. The CDR3 DNA follows: TGCGCCAGCAGCTTGGACACAATCGGGGAAAAACTGTTTTTT. Protein sequence: CASSLDTIGEKLFF.

This chain connects TRBV6-6 to TRBJ2-7; 9 nucleotides match TRBD1. CDR1 is MNHNY, CDR2 SVGAGI, per germline (reference sequence). The CDR3 loop spans 15 amino acids. Losses at the gene ends were 2 bases for V and 5 bases for J; bases not matched to a gene: 7. CDR3 nucleotide sequence: TGTGCCAGCAGTTACACCACAGGGGGCCCCCACGAGCAGTACTTC. This gives the protein CASSYTTGGPHEQYF.

This clone appeared a single time. The chain is built from TRBV7-3 and TRBJ2-1; 12 bases are a match to TRBD2. The CDR3 runs 15 residues. Germline V CDR1 and CDR2: SGHTA, FQGTGA. The V segment lost 4 bases and the J segment 4 bases; nucleotides outside the gene matches: 2. CDR3 residues: CASSSTSGRYNEQFF. The CDR3 nucleotides read TGTGCCAGCAGCTCGACTAGCGGGAGATACAATGAGCAGTTCTTC.

This rearrangement joins TRBV2 to TRBJ1-2; 12 bases line up with TRBD1. J gave up 6 bases and V 8 bases, and 10 bases lay outside the gene matches. Looked up from germline, CDR1 is SNHLY and CDR2 is FYNNEI. The CDR3 is 15 amino acids. The CDR3 coding sequence is TGTGCCAGCCGTGGGAGGGACAGGGGGCGGAATGGCTACACCTTC. Protein product: CASRGRDRGRNGYTF.